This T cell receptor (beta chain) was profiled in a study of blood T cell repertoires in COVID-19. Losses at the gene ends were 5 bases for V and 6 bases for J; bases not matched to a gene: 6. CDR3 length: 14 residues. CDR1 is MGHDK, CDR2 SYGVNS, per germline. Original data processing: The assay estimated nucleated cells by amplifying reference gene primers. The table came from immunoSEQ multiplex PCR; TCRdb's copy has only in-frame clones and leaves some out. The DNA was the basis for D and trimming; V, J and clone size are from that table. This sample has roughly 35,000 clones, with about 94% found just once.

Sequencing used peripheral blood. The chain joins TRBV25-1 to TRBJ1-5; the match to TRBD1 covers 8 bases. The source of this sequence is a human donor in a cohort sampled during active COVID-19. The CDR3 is CASSPDRDLQPQHF. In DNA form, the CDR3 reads TGTGCCAGCAGTCCGGACAGGGACCTTCAGCCCCAGCATTTT.